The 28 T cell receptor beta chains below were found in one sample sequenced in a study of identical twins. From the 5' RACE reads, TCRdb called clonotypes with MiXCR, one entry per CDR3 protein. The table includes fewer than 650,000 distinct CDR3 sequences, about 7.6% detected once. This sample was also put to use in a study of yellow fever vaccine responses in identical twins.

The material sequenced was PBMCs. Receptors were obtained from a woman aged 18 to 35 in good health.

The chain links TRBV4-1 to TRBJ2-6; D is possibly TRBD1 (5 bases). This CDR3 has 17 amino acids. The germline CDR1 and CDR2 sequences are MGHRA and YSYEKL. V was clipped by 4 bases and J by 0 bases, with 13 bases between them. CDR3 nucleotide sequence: TGCGCCAGCAGCCTGGGGCAGGTAGCCTCTGGGGCCAACGTCCTGACTTTC. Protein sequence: CASSLGQVASGANVLTF.

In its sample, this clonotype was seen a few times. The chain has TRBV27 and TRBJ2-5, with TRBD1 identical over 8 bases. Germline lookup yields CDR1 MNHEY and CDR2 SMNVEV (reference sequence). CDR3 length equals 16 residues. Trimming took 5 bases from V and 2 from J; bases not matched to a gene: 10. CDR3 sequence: CASSEVGTGPQETQYF. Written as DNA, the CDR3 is TGTGCCAGCAGTGAAGTAGGGACAGGTCCACAAGAGACCCAGTACTTC.

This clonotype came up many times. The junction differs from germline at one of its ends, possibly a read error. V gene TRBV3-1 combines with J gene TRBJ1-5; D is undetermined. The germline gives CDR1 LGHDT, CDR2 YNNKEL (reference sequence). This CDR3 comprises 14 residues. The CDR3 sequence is CASSQESSNQPQHF. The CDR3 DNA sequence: TGCGCCAGCAGCCAAGAGAGTAGCAATCAGCCCCAGCATTTT.

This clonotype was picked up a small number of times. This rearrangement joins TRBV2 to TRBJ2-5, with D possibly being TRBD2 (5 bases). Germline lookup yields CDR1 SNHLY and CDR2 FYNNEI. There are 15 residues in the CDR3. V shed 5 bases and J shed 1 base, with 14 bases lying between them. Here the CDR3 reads CASSPRVGVQETQYF. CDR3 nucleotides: TGTGCCAGCAGTCCGCGGGTTGGGGTCCAAGAGACCCAGTACTTC.

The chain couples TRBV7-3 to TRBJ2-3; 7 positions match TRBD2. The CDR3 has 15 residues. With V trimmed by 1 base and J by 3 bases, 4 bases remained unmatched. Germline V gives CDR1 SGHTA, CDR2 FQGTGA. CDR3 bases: TGTGCCAGCAGCTTAATCGGGGGGTGGACAGATACGCAGTATTTT. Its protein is CASSLIGGWTDTQYF.

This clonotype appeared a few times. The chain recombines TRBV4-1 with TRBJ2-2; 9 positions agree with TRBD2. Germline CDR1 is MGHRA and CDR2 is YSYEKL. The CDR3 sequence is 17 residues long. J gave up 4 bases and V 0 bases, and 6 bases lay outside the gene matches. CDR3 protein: CASSQDLAGTSTGELFF. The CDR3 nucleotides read TGCGCCAGCAGCCAAGACCTAGCGGGGACTTCCACCGGGGAGCTGTTTTTT.

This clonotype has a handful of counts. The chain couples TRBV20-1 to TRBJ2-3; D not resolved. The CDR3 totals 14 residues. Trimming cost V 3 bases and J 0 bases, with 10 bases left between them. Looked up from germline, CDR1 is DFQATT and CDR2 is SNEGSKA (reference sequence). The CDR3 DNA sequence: TGCAGTGCTAGTTGGTCAGGCAGCACAGATACGCAGTATTTT. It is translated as CSASWSGSTDTQYF.

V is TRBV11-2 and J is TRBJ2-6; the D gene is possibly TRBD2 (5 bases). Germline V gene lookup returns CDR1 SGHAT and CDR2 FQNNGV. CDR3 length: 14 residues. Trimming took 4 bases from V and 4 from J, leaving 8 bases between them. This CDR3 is CASSSTGGANVLTF. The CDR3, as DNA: TGTGCCAGCAGCTCAACGGGGGGGGCCAACGTCCTGACTTTC.

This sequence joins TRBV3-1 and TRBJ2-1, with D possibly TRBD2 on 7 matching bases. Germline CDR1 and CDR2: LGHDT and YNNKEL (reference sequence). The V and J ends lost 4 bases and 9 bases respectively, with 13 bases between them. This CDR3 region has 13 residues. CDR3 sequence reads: CASSPRGGGEQFF. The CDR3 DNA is TGTGCCAGCAGCCCTCGAGGGGGGGGTGAGCAGTTCTTC.

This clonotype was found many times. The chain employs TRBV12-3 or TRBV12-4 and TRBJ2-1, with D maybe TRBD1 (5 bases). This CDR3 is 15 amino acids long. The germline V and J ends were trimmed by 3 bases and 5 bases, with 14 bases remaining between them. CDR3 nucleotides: TGTGCCAGCAGTTTTTTCCAGGGCGGACACAATGAGCAGTTCTTC. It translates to CASSFFQGGHNEQFF.

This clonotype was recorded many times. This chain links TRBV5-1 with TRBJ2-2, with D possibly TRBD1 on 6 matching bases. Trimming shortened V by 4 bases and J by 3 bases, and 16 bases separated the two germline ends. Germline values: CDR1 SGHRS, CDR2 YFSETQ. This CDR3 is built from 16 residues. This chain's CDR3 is CASSTPTGSHTGELFF. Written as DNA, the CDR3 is TGCGCCAGCAGCACGCCCACAGGGTCGCACACCGGGGAGCTGTTTTTT.

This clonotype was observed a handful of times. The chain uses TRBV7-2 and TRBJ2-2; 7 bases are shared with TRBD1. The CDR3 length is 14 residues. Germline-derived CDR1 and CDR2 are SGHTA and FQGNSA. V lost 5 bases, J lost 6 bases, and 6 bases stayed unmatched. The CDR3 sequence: CASSLDRVAGELFF. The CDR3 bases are TGTGCCAGCAGCCTAGACAGGGTGGCCGGGGAGCTGTTTTTT.

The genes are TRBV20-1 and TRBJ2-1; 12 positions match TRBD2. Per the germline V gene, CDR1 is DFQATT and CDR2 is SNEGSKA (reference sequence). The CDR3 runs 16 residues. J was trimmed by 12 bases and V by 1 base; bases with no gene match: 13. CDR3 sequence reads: CSARAGLAGTLLGQFF. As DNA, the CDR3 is TGCAGTGCTAGAGCCGGACTAGCGGGAACCCTTCTTGGGCAGTTCTTC.

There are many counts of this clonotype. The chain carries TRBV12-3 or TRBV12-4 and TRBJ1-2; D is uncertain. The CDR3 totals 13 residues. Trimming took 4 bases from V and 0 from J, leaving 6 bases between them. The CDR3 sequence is CASSSQTNYGYTF. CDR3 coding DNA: TGTGCCAGCAGTTCCCAGACTAACTATGGCTACACCTTC.

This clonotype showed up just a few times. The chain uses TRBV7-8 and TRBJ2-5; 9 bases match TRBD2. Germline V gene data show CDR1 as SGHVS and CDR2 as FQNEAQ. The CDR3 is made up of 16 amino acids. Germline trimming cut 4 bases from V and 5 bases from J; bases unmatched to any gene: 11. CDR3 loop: CASSSASTSGGETQYF. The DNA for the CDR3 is TGTGCCAGCAGCTCCGCATCGACTAGCGGAGGGGAGACCCAGTACTTC.

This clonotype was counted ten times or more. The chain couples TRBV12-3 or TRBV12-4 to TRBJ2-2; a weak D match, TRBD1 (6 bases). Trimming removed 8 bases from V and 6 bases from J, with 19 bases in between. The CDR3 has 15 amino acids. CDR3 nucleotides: TGTGCCAGCGGCCGCGGGCAGGGGAGTGCCGGGGAGCTGTTTTTT. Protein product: CASGRGQGSAGELFF.

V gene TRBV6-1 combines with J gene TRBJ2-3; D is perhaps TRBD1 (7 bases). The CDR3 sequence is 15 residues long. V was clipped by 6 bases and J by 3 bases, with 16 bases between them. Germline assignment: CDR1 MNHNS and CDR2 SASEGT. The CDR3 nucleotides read TGTGCCAGCAGCCCGATGGCAGGGGGGACAGATACGCAGTATTTT. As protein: CASSPMAGGTDTQYF.

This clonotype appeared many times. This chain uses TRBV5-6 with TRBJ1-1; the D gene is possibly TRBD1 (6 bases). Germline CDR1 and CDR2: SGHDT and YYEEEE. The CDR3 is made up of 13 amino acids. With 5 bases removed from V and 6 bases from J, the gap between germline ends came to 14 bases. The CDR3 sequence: CASSSVGGPEAFF. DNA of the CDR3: TGTGCCAGCAGTTCCGTGGGGGGCCCTGAAGCTTTCTTT.

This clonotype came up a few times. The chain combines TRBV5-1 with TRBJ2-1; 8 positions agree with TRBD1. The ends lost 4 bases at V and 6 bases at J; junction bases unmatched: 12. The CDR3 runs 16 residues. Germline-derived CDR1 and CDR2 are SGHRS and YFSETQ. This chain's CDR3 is CASSAQPQGAGNEQFF. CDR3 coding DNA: TGCGCCAGCAGCGCCCAACCCCAGGGGGCCGGCAATGAGCAGTTCTTC.

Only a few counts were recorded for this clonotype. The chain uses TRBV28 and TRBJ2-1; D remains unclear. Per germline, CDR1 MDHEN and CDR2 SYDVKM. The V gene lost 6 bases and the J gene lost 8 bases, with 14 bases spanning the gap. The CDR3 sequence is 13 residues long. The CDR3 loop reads CASSLFSLYEQFF. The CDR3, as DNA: TGTGCCAGCAGCCTGTTCTCTCTTTATGAGCAGTTCTTC.

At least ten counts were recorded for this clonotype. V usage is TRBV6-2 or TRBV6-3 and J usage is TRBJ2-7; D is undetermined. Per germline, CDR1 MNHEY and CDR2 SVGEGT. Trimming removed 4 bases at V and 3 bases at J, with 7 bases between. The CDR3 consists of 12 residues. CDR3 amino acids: CASSFDGYEQYV. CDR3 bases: TGTGCCAGCAGTTTCGACGGCTACGAGCAGTACGTC.

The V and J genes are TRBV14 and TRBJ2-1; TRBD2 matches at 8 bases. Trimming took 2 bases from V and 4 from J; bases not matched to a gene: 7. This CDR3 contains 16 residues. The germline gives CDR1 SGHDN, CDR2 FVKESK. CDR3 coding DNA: TGTGCCAGCAGCCAACTCGGACTAGCAGTATACAATGAGCAGTTCTTC. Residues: CASSQLGLAVYNEQFF.

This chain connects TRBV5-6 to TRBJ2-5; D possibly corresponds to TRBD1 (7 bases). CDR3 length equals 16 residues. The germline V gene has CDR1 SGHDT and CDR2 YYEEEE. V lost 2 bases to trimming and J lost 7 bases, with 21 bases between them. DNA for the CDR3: TGTGCCAGCAGCTTACAGACCTCGGACAGGAGGGGGACCCAGTACTTC. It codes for CASSLQTSDRRGTQYF.

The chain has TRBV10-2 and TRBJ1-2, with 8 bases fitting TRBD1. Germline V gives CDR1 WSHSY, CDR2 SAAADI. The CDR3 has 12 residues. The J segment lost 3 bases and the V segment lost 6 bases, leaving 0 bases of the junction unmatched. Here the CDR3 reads CASRQGDYGYTF. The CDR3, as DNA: TGCGCCAGCAGACAGGGGGACTATGGCTACACCTTC.

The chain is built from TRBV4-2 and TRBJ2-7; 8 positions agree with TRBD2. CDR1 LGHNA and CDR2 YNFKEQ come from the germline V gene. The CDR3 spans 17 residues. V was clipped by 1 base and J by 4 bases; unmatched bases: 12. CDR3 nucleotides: TGTGCCAGCAGCCAAGCATCATCCCCTAGCGGGTGGTACGAGCAGTACTTC. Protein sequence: CASSQASSPSGWYEQYF.

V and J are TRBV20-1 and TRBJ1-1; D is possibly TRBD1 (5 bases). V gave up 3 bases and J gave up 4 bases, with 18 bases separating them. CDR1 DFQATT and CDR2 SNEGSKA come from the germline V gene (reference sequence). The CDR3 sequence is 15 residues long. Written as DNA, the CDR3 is TGCAGTGCTAGTTGGGGGGGGGTCGGGAGCACTGAAGCTTTCTTT. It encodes CSASWGGVGSTEAFF.

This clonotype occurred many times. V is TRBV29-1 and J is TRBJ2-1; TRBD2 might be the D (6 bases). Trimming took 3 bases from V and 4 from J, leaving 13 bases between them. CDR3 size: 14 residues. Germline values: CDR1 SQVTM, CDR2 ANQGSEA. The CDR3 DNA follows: TGCAGCGTTGAGGGAGGAATGTGGTACAATGAGCAGTTCTTC. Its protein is CSVEGGMWYNEQFF.

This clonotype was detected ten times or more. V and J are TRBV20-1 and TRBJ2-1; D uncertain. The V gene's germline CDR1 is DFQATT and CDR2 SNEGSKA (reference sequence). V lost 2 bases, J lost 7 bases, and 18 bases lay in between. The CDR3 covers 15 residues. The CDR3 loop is CSARWLVRFENEQFF. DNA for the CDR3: TGCAGTGCTAGATGGCTAGTGCGATTTGAGAATGAGCAGTTCTTC.